This paragraph reports one T cell receptor (beta chain). As yet, its antigen is unknown. This entry belongs to a study of blood T cells in healthy people across ages. Overall study results and limits: With naive T cell percentage, TCR beta diversity showed a strong correlation.

V lost 6 bases, J lost 11 bases, and 22 bases lay in between. The CDR3 is 14 residues long. Next came a second PCR, run for about 7 to 12 cycles, which used a sample-barcoded 5' primer along with a J-beta primer mix. TCRdb fed the 5' RACE reads into MiXCR, producing one record per CDR3 protein. Of over 950,000 distinct CDR3 sequences in the sample, more than 30% were seen once. The chain has TRBV12-3 or TRBV12-4 and TRBJ2-5; D is perhaps TRBD2 (8 bases). This clonotype originated in a man between 18 and 29 years old in good health. Specimen: blood. The CDR3 here is CASRKGQRGHEQYF. The CDR3 DNA follows: TGTGCCAGCAGGAAGGGACAGCGGGGGCATGAGCAGTACTTC.